This T cell receptor (beta chain) was identified in a study of blood T cell repertoires in COVID-19. Study context: The study drew acute and convalescent COVID-19 samples from the United States, Italy and Spain. PBMCs, B-cell-depleted T cells, or T cells were the source of the cDNA or gDNA that made up the material.

Trimming took 2 bases from V and 4 from J; bases not matched to a gene: 11. The CDR3 spans 17 residues. CDR1 SNHLY and CDR2 FYNNEI come from the germline V gene. Per the original data handling: Cell counts per sample came from amplifying reference gene primers. Clones were read by immunoSEQ multiplex PCR, and TCRdb kept only the in-frame ones, dropping some. V and J calls and clone size follow that table, whereas D and trimming were derived from the DNA. The sample yields 250,000 to 350,000 clones, 80% to 95% seen once. Followed over time, Seattle patients had been enrolled while infection was active.

The sequence derives from a woman in her twenties or thirties with COVID-19, enrolled during active disease. The sequencing sample was made of peripheral blood. The V call is TRBV2, the J call TRBJ1-2; 9 nucleotides align to TRBD1. The CDR3 DNA reads TGTGCCAGCAGTGAAACCCCGGGACAGGGAGGAGTCTATGGCTACACCTTC. This encodes CASSETPGQGGVYGYTF.